One and the same sample provided the 32 T cell receptor beta chains below, sequenced in a study of blood T cells in healthy people across ages. For the second PCR, which ran for roughly 7 to 11 cycles, a sample-barcoded 5' primer and a J-beta primer mix were used. Using its own MiXCR run on the 5' RACE reads, TCRdb lists one record per CDR3 protein. The sample has around 1,100,000 distinct CDR3 sequences, 35% to 40% seen once; the top ten hold about an eighth. The sample taken for sequencing was blood. The receptors were sampled from a young man in good health.

This clonotype was seen many times. The chain combines TRBV29-1 with TRBJ2-1; D perhaps matches TRBD2 (6 bases). The germline V and J ends were trimmed by 7 bases and 14 bases, with 15 bases remaining between them. Germline CDR1 and CDR2: SQVTM and ANQGSEA. CDR3 size: 10 residues. CDR3 sequence: CSAGDEVKFF. The CDR3 region has the DNA TGCAGCGCGGGGGACGAGGTAAAGTTCTTC.

The gene calls are TRBV6-1 and TRBJ1-5, with unresolved D. The ends were cut back, 5 bases at V and 3 bases at J, with 11 bases in the middle. The CDR3 is made up of 14 amino acids. CDR1 is MNHNS and CDR2 is SASEGT in the germline V gene. CDR3 region: CASSRDPDNQPQHF. The CDR3 DNA reads TGTGCCAGCAGTAGGGATCCCGACAATCAGCCCCAGCATTTT.

The sample holds many counts of this clonotype. V and J are TRBV12-3 or TRBV12-4 and TRBJ1-5; 7 nucleotides match TRBD1. The CDR3 loop spans 16 amino acids. Trimming removed 5 bases from V and 3 bases from J; junction bases left unmatched: 10. In DNA form, the CDR3 reads TGTGCCAGCAGTCAATCAACAGGGGTACTCAATCAGCCCCAGCATTTT. It encodes CASSQSTGVLNQPQHF.

The rearrangement links TRBV10-3 to TRBJ2-7; TRBD1 matches 9 bases. Germline assignment: CDR1 ENHRY and CDR2 SYGVKD. The CDR3 extends over 12 amino acids. V shed 9 bases and J 0 bases; nucleotides not matched to a gene: 0. CDR3: CAMGQGSYEQYF. DNA for the CDR3: TGTGCCATGGGACAGGGCTCCTACGAGCAGTACTTC.

This clonotype was recorded a few times. V and J are TRBV4-1 and TRBJ1-5; 7 nucleotides line up with TRBD1. This CDR3 spans 16 amino acids. Germline values: CDR1 MGHRA, CDR2 YSYEKL. Trimming cost V 0 bases and J 7 bases; bases outside gene matches: 9. The chain's CDR3 is CASSQDSNRGRQPQHF. In nucleotides, the CDR3 is TGCGCCAGCAGCCAAGATAGCAACAGGGGACGGCAGCCCCAGCATTTT.

This chain links TRBV20-1 with TRBJ2-7; no definite D call. Trimming pared 4 bases from V and 5 bases from J, leaving 15 bases between. From germline, CDR1 is DFQATT and CDR2 SNEGSKA (reference sequence). This CDR3 has 13 residues. The CDR3 DNA reads as TGCAGTGCTATGGCGTCGGGTTCGAACGAGCAGTACTTC. It codes for CSAMASGSNEQYF.

This chain uses TRBV4-3 with TRBJ1-1, with unresolved D. The germline V and J ends were trimmed by 3 bases and 0 bases, with 14 bases remaining between them. Germline V gives CDR1 LGHNA, CDR2 YSLEER. This CDR3 has 16 residues. Here the CDR3 DNA reads TGCGCCAGCAGCCAGGACCAGTTGACCATGAACACTGAAGCTTTCTTT. Amino acids: CASSQDQLTMNTEAFF.

The V call is TRBV29-1, the J call TRBJ2-1; 9 positions match TRBD1. In germline, CDR1 is SQVTM, CDR2 ANQGSEA. V gave up 7 bases and J gave up 5 bases; unmatched junction bases: 12. CDR3 length: 15 amino acids. The DNA of the CDR3 is TGCAGCGCATCAGGGACAGGGTGGGGACACAATGAGCAGTTCTTC. It is translated as CSASGTGWGHNEQFF.

This sequence joins TRBV9 and TRBJ2-7; possibly TRBD1 for D (8 bases). The V gene lost 0 bases and the J gene lost 2 bases, with 12 bases spanning the gap. Germline V gene sequence: CDR1 SGDLS, CDR2 YYNGEE. The CDR3 spans 15 residues. The CDR3, as DNA: TGTGCCAGCAGCGTAGGGGGGGGACAGGCCTACGAGCAGTACTTC. Protein sequence: CASSVGGGQAYEQYF.

This chain connects TRBV10-3 to TRBJ1-1; D may be TRBD1 (5 bases). CDR3 length: 14 residues. Germline V gives CDR1 ENHRY, CDR2 SYGVKD. V was clipped by 4 bases and J by 3 bases, with 12 bases between them. The CDR3 here is CAISVEQEDTEAFF. CDR3 coding DNA: TGTGCCATCAGTGTAGAACAGGAAGACACTGAAGCTTTCTTT.

The J gene is TRBJ2-3, the V gene TRBV9; 9 bases map to TRBD2. Germline-derived CDR1 and CDR2 are SGDLS and YYNGEE. Germline trimming cut 4 bases from V and 2 bases from J; bases unmatched to any gene: 5. The CDR3 spans 15 residues. This chain's CDR3 is CASSQTSGPTDTQYF. In nucleotides, the CDR3 is TGTGCCAGCAGCCAGACTAGCGGACCCACAGATACGCAGTATTTT.

The chain employs TRBV7-2 and TRBJ2-3; 12 nucleotides match TRBD2. The germline V gene has CDR1 SGHTA and CDR2 FQGNSA. The CDR3 has 15 residues. V dropped 5 bases and J dropped 5; count of bases not matched to a gene: 5. This chain's CDR3 is CASSPQGLAGDTQYF. CDR3 bases: TGTGCCAGCAGCCCCCAGGGACTAGCGGGAGATACGCAGTATTTT.

V gene TRBV9 combines with J gene TRBJ1-3; D is unclear. The CDR3 sequence is 14 residues long. Germline V gives CDR1 SGDLS, CDR2 YYNGEE. Trimming pared 0 bases from V and 7 bases from J, leaving 11 bases between. CDR3 nucleotides: TGTGCCAGCAGCGTAGCTCCCCGGGTGAACACCATATATTTT. The encoded protein is CASSVAPRVNTIYF. Combining the CDR3 with reference TRBV9 and TRBJ1-3 gives the whole variable domain DSGVTQTPKHLITATGQRVTLRCSPRSGDLSVYWYQQSLDQGLQFLIQYYNGEERAKGNILERFSAQQFPDLHSELNLSSLELGDSALYFCASSVAPRVNTIYFGEGSWLTVV.

Only a few counts were recorded for this clonotype. The rearrangement links TRBV7-2 to TRBJ2-3; D gene ambiguous. V was trimmed by 2 bases and J by 3 bases, leaving 9 bases between them. This CDR3 contains 14 residues. Germline V gene sequence: CDR1 SGHTA, CDR2 FQGNSA. The CDR3 DNA follows: TGTGCCAGCAGCTTAACGCATAATACAGATACGCAGTATTTT. Translating gives CASSLTHNTDTQYF.

The CDR3 region is CSARVGDQPQHF. DNA for the CDR3: TGCAGTGCTAGAGTGGGGGATCAGCCCCAGCATTTT. This rearrangement joins TRBV20-1 to TRBJ1-5; maybe TRBD1 (5 bases). This CDR3 has 12 amino acids. Trimming cost V 1 base and J 5 bases, with 6 bases left between them. CDR1 and CDR2 (germline): DFQATT, SNEGSKA (reference sequence).

The V call is TRBV7-2, the J call TRBJ1-3; tentatively, D is TRBD1 (5 bases). In germline, CDR1 is SGHTA, CDR2 FQGNSA. The CDR3 length is 15 residues. Trimming left V 5 bases short and J 2 bases short, with 13 bases between. The CDR3: CASSPGPTPGNTIYF. The CDR3 DNA is TGTGCCAGCAGCCCGGGACCGACTCCTGGAAACACCATATATTTT. Together with reference TRBV7-2 and TRBJ1-3, the CDR3 gives the full variable domain: GAGVSQSPSNKVTEKGKDVELRCDPISGHTALYWYRQSLGQGLEFLIYFQGNSAPDKSGLPSDRFSAERTGGSVSTLTIQRTQQEDSAVYLCASSPGPTPGNTIYFGEGSWLTVV.

The chain has TRBV20-1 and TRBJ2-1, with D perhaps given as TRBD1 or TRBD2 (6 bases each). The J call is in doubt because the DNA end fits TRBJ2-7 better. Germline V gene sequence: CDR1 DFQATT, CDR2 SNEGSKA (reference sequence). The CDR3 length is 14 residues. In DNA form, the CDR3 reads TGCAGTGCTAGGTCAACGGGGGCCTACAATGAGCAGTACTTC. It encodes CSARSTGAYNEQYF.

This chain links TRBV12-5 with TRBJ2-2, with D perhaps matching TRBD1 or TRBD2 (6 bases each). V gave up 2 bases and J gave up 7 bases, with 20 bases separating them. Germline assignment: CDR1 LGHNT and CDR2 FRNRAP. The CDR3 is made up of 17 amino acids. CDR3 DNA: TGTGCTAGTGGTTTGCGGAGGGGGACGATCTTTGGCGGGGAGCTGTTTTTT. This codes for CASGLRRGTIFGGELFF.

The rearrangement links TRBV6-5 to TRBJ2-1, with a possible D match to TRBD2 (6 bases). V lost 3 bases and J 0 bases, leaving 9 bases between the germline ends. The CDR3 runs to 15 residues. Germline CDR1 is MNHEY and CDR2 is SVGAGI. CDR3 loop: CASSYGGNSYNEQFF. The CDR3, as DNA: TGTGCCAGCAGTTATGGCGGGAACTCCTACAATGAGCAGTTCTTC.

The chain is built from TRBV13 and TRBJ2-1; 11 bases are a match to TRBD2. V was clipped by 3 bases and J by 6 bases; unmatched bases: 4. The length of the CDR3 is 15 residues. CDR1 and CDR2 (germline): PRHDT, FYEKMQ (reference sequence). CDR3 nucleotide sequence: TGTGCCAGCAGCTTGATAGCGGGGGGGGGCAATGAGCAGTTCTTC. Protein product: CASSLIAGGGNEQFF.

In this sample, this clonotype turned up a few times. The CDR3 DNA is TGCAGTGCACCTGGACAGGGCTTCGGGAACACTGAAGCTTTCTTT. Protein sequence: CSAPGQGFGNTEAFF. V is TRBV20-1 and J is TRBJ1-1, with TRBD1 identical over 8 bases. The CDR3 runs 15 residues. Germline lookup yields CDR1 DFQATT and CDR2 SNEGSKA (reference sequence). After removal of 6 bases from V and 1 base from J, the junction contained 10 bases not matched to a gene.

This clonotype was counted only a few times. V is TRBV4-3 and J is TRBJ2-7; TRBD1 is a possible D gene (5 bases). The CDR3 has 15 amino acids. The germline V gene encodes CDR1 LGHNA and CDR2 YSLEER. Trimming removed 0 bases from V and 6 bases from J, with 15 bases in between. CDR3 DNA sequence: TGCGCCAGCAGCCAAGATGGGGCTAGTGGTCGCGAGCAGTACTTC. Residues: CASSQDGASGREQYF.

V usage is TRBV7-8 and J usage is TRBJ2-1; D gene unclear. Germline lookup yields CDR1 SGHVS and CDR2 FQNEAQ. The V gene lost 6 bases and the J gene lost 0 bases, with 15 bases spanning the gap. This CDR3 is built from 16 residues. The CDR3 region has the DNA TGTGCCAGCAGTCTTAGACTGGGAAGCTCCTACAATGAGCAGTTCTTC. Translating it yields CASSLRLGSSYNEQFF. Complete variable domain (other parts from reference TRBV7-8 and TRBJ2-1): GAGVSQSPRYKVAKRGQDVALRCDPISGHVSLFWYQQALGQGPEFLTYFQNEAQLDKSGLPSDRFFAERPEGSVSTLKIQRTQQEDSAVYLCASSLRLGSSYNEQFFGPGTRLTVL.

This clonotype showed up just once. This chain connects TRBV29-1 to TRBJ2-7; 13 nucleotides agree with TRBD2. CDR1 is SQVTM, CDR2 ANQGSEA, per germline. V lost 5 bases, J lost 7 bases, and 11 bases stayed unmatched. The CDR3 length is 15 residues. The CDR3 here is CSVQAGTSGENEQYF. CDR3 bases: TGCAGCGTTCAGGCCGGGACTAGCGGGGAGAATGAGCAGTACTTC.

On this clonotype itself: A much larger clone differs from this one at a single base, so this may be a read error. The gene calls are TRBV5-6 and TRBJ1-2; D is undetermined. This CDR3 has 11 residues. CDR1 and CDR2 from the germline V gene are SGHDT and YYEEEE. For the CDR3, the DNA is TGTGCCGGCAGCTTGTATTATGGCTACACCTTC. This codes for CAGSLYYGYTF. Using reference TRBV5-6 and TRBJ1-2 for the parts outside the CDR3, the full variable domain is DAGVTQSPTHLIKTRGQQVTLRCSPKSGHDTVSWYQQALGQGPQFIFQYYEEEERQRGNFPDRFSGHQFPNYSSELNVNALLLGDSALYLCAGSLYYGYTFGSGTRLTVV.

Only one count was recorded for this clonotype. This chain links TRBV12-3 or TRBV12-4 with TRBJ2-3, with D possibly TRBD2 on 6 matching bases. The CDR3 extends over 14 amino acids. V was trimmed by 3 bases and J by 5 bases, leaving 12 bases between them. CDR3 DNA sequence: TGTGCCAGCAGTTTGGCTGGCGGGGTAGATACGCAGTATTTT. Residues: CASSLAGGVDTQYF.

J is TRBJ2-5 and V is TRBV28, with TRBD1 matching over 7 bases. Per the germline V gene, CDR1 is MDHEN and CDR2 is SYDVKM. After removal of 10 bases from V and 2 bases from J, the junction contained 7 bases not matched to a gene. The CDR3 loop spans 13 amino acids. In DNA, the CDR3 is TGTGCCACCCTGGGACAGCAGCAAGAGACCCAGTACTTC. This sequence encodes CATLGQQQETQYF.

This chain links TRBV7-2 with TRBJ1-2, with D hard to call. Germline V lookup: CDR1 SGHTA, CDR2 FQGNSA. The CDR3 spans 17 residues. V lost 2 bases, J lost 1 base, and 17 bases lay in between. CDR3 nucleotides: TGTGCCAGCAGCTTATTGGTTAGGACCCCCAATAACTATGGCTACACCTTC. Translation gives CASSLLVRTPNNYGYTF. The full variable domain, its missing parts supplied by reference TRBV7-2 and TRBJ1-2, is GAGVSQSPSNKVTEKGKDVELRCDPISGHTALYWYRQSLGQGLEFLIYFQGNSAPDKSGLPSDRFSAERTGGSVSTLTIQRTQQEDSAVYLCASSLLVRTPNNYGYTFGSGTRLTVV.

The chain employs TRBV7-9 and TRBJ2-2; 7 nucleotides line up with TRBD1. CDR3 length equals 17 residues. V lost 5 bases, J lost 0 bases, and 9 bases stayed unmatched. CDR1 is SEHNR and CDR2 is FQNEAQ in the germline V gene (reference sequence). This chain's CDR3 is CASSLGTAYPNTGELFF. The CDR3 bases are TGTGCCAGCAGCCTCGGGACAGCGTATCCGAACACCGGGGAGCTGTTTTTT.

V gene TRBV7-9 combines with J gene TRBJ2-3, with unresolved D. V lost 5 bases and J 0 bases, leaving 12 bases between the germline ends. The CDR3 runs to 15 residues. Germline CDR1 reads SEHNR; CDR2 reads FQNEAQ (reference sequence). CDR3: CASSPSTVSTDTQYF. The DNA of the CDR3 is TGTGCCAGCAGCCCTTCGACCGTGAGCACAGATACGCAGTATTTT.

V usage is TRBV29-1 and J usage is TRBJ1-2, with a possible D match to TRBD1 (6 bases). Trimming took 6 bases from V and 5 from J, leaving 16 bases between them. From germline, CDR1 is SQVTM and CDR2 ANQGSEA. The CDR3 spans 13 residues. CDR3 amino acids: CSVRETGTYGYTF. CDR3 bases: TGCAGCGTGAGGGAAACAGGGACGTATGGCTACACCTTC. The full variable domain, with the rest looked up from reference TRBV29-1 and TRBJ1-2, is SAVISQKPSRDICQRGTSLTIQCQVDSQVTMMFWYRQQPGQSLTLIATANQGSEATYESGFVIDKFPISRPNLTFSTLTVSNMSPEDSSIYLCSVRETGTYGYTFGSGTRLTVV.

This sequence joins TRBV20-1 and TRBJ1-2; D unresolved. V was shortened by 6 bases and J by 8 bases, with 16 bases between the two germline ends. The CDR3 totals 12 residues. Germline lookup yields CDR1 DFQATT and CDR2 SNEGSKA (reference sequence). The DNA of the CDR3 is TGCAGTGCCGTAGCCGCGGGGTTGGGCTACACCTTC. This translates into CSAVAAGLGYTF.